This T cell receptor beta chain appears in the sequencing data of a study of blood T cell repertoires in COVID-19. In the study overall: Donors in the United States, Italy and Spain gave samples during acute or convalescent COVID-19. Nucleic acid was either cDNA or gDNA, and it came from T cells, B-cell-depleted T cells, or PBMCs.

Per the original data handling: The assay estimated nucleated cells by amplifying reference gene primers. The assay was immunoSEQ multiplex PCR, and TCRdb's table has in-frame clones only and misses some. That table is the source of V, J and clone size, and D and trimming were worked out from the DNA. The data contain over 100,000 clones, roughly 80% of them seen just once; the ten biggest clones take up over 9%. The CDR3 sequence is 16 residues long. Germline-derived CDR1 and CDR2 are MNHEY and SMNVEV (reference sequence). V was pared by 8 bases and J by 0 bases, with 10 bases of the junction left unmatched.

This TCR derives from a woman aged 55-69 years with acute or convalescent COVID-19. The chain carries TRBV27 and TRBJ1-2; 9 nucleotides align to TRBD1. The sequenced sample was peripheral blood. The CDR3 sequence is CASGTGQGLPNYGYTF. The CDR3 nucleotides read TGTGCCAGCGGAACGGGACAGGGCCTTCCTAACTATGGCTACACCTTC.